This entry is about one TCR beta chain. This clonotype showed up many times. No antigen is known for it. Base qualities are missing; no much larger clone stands one base away. The sample was run on an Illumina HiSeq 2500. Quantitative 5'-RACE with molecular barcodes was the method used to prepare the TCR beta libraries. The original pipeline was this. To identify disease-linked TCR variants, a new computational method was used, one built on a probabilistic model of VDJ rearrangement. TCRdb redid the processing of the public reads, applying fastp at Q25 and MiXCR, and retained in-frame beta chains. Rows matching on CDR3 protein sequence are summarized as one entry with the most common DNA and genes. Clone size and V and J calls follow TCRdb, not the original study. The sample table shows about 92,000 distinct CDR3 sequences, and 8.8% are seen once. Of the sample, roughly 5.5% is held by the ten largest clones.

This sample was taken from a study of CD8 T cells in ankylosing spondylitis (dated by TCRdb to about 2017). For the wider study: The study profiled T cell receptor beta repertoires in healthy donors and ankylosing spondylitis patients to find disease-linked TCR variants. Peripheral blood samples were taken, and synovial fluid was additionally collected from ankylosing spondylitis patients. The full study cohort was made up of about two dozen ankylosing spondylitis patients and roughly 100 healthy donors. Broader findings and caveats from the paper: The disease-linked clones were reported as significantly enriched in matched synovial fluid samples from ankylosing spondylitis patients. Some of the motif variants had been reported before in the synovial fluid and blood of reactive arthritis patients, a finding that suggests common disease-initiation mechanisms. The disease-linked clones showed a CD8+ phenotype and occurred at relatively low frequencies in peripheral blood. Blood from ankylosing spondylitis patients appeared to be characterized by a TCR beta motif composed of several highly homologous amino acid variants.

Trimming removed 3 bases from V and 1 base from J; the gene matches leave 3 bases unexplained. The CDR3 spans 14 residues, from the cysteine through the phenylalanine. The sequence is cut down to CDR3 DNA, 42 bases in frame from base 1. The germline V gene (reference sequence) sets CDR1 to LGHDT and CDR2 to YNNKEL. Sequencing was done on a sample of blood, either unsorted or a sorted T cell fraction (not recorded which). The TCR comes from a male donor with ankylosing spondylitis or in good health (not recorded which). The sequence is built from TRBV3-1 and TRBJ2-7; 7 middle bases align to TRBD2. The encoded CDR3 is CASSQLRGSYEQYF. The DNA reads TGTGCCAGCAGCCAGTTGCGGGGGTCCTACGAGCAGTACTTC.